The entry that follows covers one TCR beta chain sequence. Its antigen specificity is not known. Base qualities were left out, and no much larger clone turns up one base away. From a lookup of the germline V gene, CDR1 and CDR2 are MNHEY and SVGAGI. The CDR3 contains 16 residues, cysteine and phenylalanine counted. The only DNA kept is the CDR3, 48 bases in frame from the first base. Trimming removed 5 bases from V and 3 bases from J, leaving 18 bases between the germline ends. The record originates from a study of early T cells in non-severe SARS-CoV-2 infection (dated by TCRdb to about 2021). Study-wide context: Bulk RNA from unsorted whole blood was used for TCR sequencing, so alpha and beta chains could not be paired.

General conclusions and limits of the study: VDJdb matching was skewed toward anti-spike CD8 responses, so virus-specific expansions were likely underestimated and private and CD4 specificities were missed.

Library preparation used 5' RACE. Sequenced on a NextSeq 500. The TCR library protocol attached unique molecular identifiers to individual cDNA molecules to correct for sequencing error and PCR bias. TCR alpha and beta chains were both sequenced, and the abundances of alpha and beta sequences in each sample were closely correlated with each other. The study's processing was this. Decombinator V4 was used to perform V gene, J gene and CDR3 annotation of TCR sequences. TCRs were defined as expanded if a significant change between any two time points was detected under a Poisson model with p below 0.0001. Abundances of TCRs were expressed as counts per million after normalisation to the total number of TCRs sequenced in each sample. TRAV1-2 paired with TRAJ12, TRAJ20 or TRAJ33 defined MAIT TCRs, while TRAV10 paired with TRAJ18 defined iNKT TCRs. VDJdb, accessed on 1 November 2021, was searched for TCRs annotated for CMV, EBV and SARS-CoV-2, and TCRs annotated for more than one antigen were excluded. Clones were called with MiXCR by TCRdb after fastp trimmed the public reads at Q25, and only in-frame beta chains were retained. Each entry merges the rows of one CDR3 protein and shows their most common DNA and genes. None of the V and J calls come from the authors' own analysis; TCRdb made them. The sample table holds tens of thousands of distinct CDR3 sequences, of which less than 20% were seen once. 12% of the sample is in the top ten clones.

This was a case-control study nested in a cohort of healthcare workers in London, UK, who had nasopharyngeal swab PCR tests and blood samples taken every week. Healthcare workers were enrolled in the week of the UK lockdown, from 23 to 31 March 2020, and were followed every week for up to roughly 16 weeks. The specimen sequenced was whole blood. The sequence derives from an adult who was a healthcare worker with PCR-confirmed SARS-CoV-2 infection or an uninfected control (not recorded which). The sequence joins TRBV6-5 to TRBJ2-3; the D segment might be TRBD1 or TRBD2, since each matches 5 bases. The CDR3 has the sequence CASSGRAPGRTDTQYF. The bases read TGTGCCAGCAGTGGACGAGCGCCGGGACGTACAGATACGCAGTATTTT.